A single sample is the source of the 17 T cell receptor beta chains below, sequenced in a study of cytomegalovirus exposure and HLA in healthy donors. Use of 60 Vbeta and 13 Jbeta primers characterized the PCR. The data were produced by immunoSEQ multiplex PCR, yet TCRdb's version contains in-frame clones alone and is incomplete. Here the sample spans some 110,000 clones, around 75% being singletons. The specimen was PBMCs. These TCRs come from a woman aged 25 to 39 in good health and CMV-seronegative.

This clone was detected once. The chain combines TRBV9 with TRBJ1-1, with TRBD1 as a possible D gene (6 bases). The length of the CDR3 is 14 residues. The germline V gene has CDR1 SGDLS and CDR2 YYNGEE. The V gene lost 4 bases and the J gene lost 3 bases, with 13 bases spanning the gap. Written as DNA, the CDR3 is TGTGCCAGCAGCAGACGGACAGTAGACACTGAAGCTTTCTTT. It encodes CASSRRTVDTEAFF.

The CDR3 is CASRMTGTYEQYF. For the CDR3, the DNA is TGTGCCAGCAGGATGACAGGCACCTACGAGCAGTACTTC. The chain recombines TRBV28 with TRBJ2-7; D might be TRBD1 (6 bases). The V end was cut by 6 bases, the J end by 2 bases, with 11 bases between. This CDR3 contains 13 residues. Germline V gene sequence: CDR1 MDHEN, CDR2 SYDVKM.

The chain is built from TRBV10-3 and TRBJ1-1, with D tentatively TRBD1 (5 bases). Germline CDR1 reads ENHRY; CDR2 reads SYGVKD. This CDR3 spans 12 amino acids. V gave up 4 bases and J gave up 4 bases, with 7 bases separating them. The CDR3 DNA follows: TGTGCCATCAGTGTTAGGGGCACTGAAGCTTTCTTT. Encoded protein: CAISVRGTEAFF.

The CDR3 coding sequence is TGTGCCAGCAGCTTAGATCACCAGTTCACAGATACGCAGTATTTT. It encodes CASSLDHQFTDTQYF. The chain recombines TRBV11-3 with TRBJ2-3; no clear D. Germline-derived CDR1 and CDR2 are SGHNT and YENEEA. Trimming shortened V by 0 bases and J by 2 bases, and 9 bases separated the two germline ends. The CDR3 is made up of 15 amino acids.

The chain couples TRBV7-9 to TRBJ1-1; 8 nucleotides line up with TRBD1. Per germline, CDR1 SEHNR and CDR2 FQNEAQ (reference sequence). This CDR3 is built from 15 residues. J lost 1 base, V lost 5 bases, and 6 bases had no gene match. In nucleotides, the CDR3 is TGTGCCAGCAGCCAAGGGACAGGTTGGAACACTGAAGCTTTCTTT. It codes for CASSQGTGWNTEAFF.

The chain combines TRBV18 with TRBJ2-7, with TRBD1 matching 8 bases. The V gene end was trimmed by 0 bases and the J gene end by 2 bases; junction bases not matched to a gene: 3. This CDR3 has 15 amino acids. CDR1 is KGHSH and CDR2 is LQKENI in the germline V gene. The DNA for the CDR3 is TGTGCCAGCTCACCACCCGGGACAGGACCCTACGAGCAGTACTTC. Residues: CASSPPGTGPYEQYF. Combining the CDR3 with reference TRBV18 and TRBJ2-7 gives the whole variable domain NAGVMQNPRHLVRRRGQEARLRCSPMKGHSHVYWYRQLPEEGLKFMVYLQKENIIDESGMPKERFSAEFPKEGPSILRIQQVVRGDSAAYFCASSPPGTGPYEQYFGPGTRLTVT.

The rearrangement links TRBV29-1 to TRBJ2-7, with a tentative D call TRBD1 (6 bases). Trimming removed 4 bases at V and 1 base at J, with 11 bases between. The CDR3 runs 13 residues. From germline, CDR1 is SQVTM and CDR2 ANQGSEA. For the CDR3, the DNA is TGCAGCGTTGGGACAGACCTTTCCTACGAGCAGTACTTC. Translation: CSVGTDLSYEQYF.

A few counts support this clone. The chain recombines TRBV28 with TRBJ1-2, with 7 nucleotides matching TRBD1. Germline assignment: CDR1 MDHEN and CDR2 SYDVKM. The CDR3 runs to 15 residues. V lost 4 bases and J lost 3; bases outside the gene matches: 8. The CDR3 loop is CASSSMGQTHYGYTF. CDR3 DNA sequence: TGTGCCAGCAGTTCGATGGGACAGACCCACTATGGCTACACCTTC.

The CDR3 region has the DNA TGTGCCAGCAGCTTGGCCAACGCGGGAGCCAGCTACAATGAGCAGTTCTTC. Translated, it gives CASSLANAGASYNEQFF. This chain connects TRBV5-6 to TRBJ2-1; 7 bases are a match to TRBD2. The J segment lost 3 bases and the V segment lost 0 bases, leaving 9 bases of the junction unmatched. Germline CDR1 SGHDT, CDR2 YYEEEE. The CDR3 is 17 residues long.

The chain joins TRBV6-1 to TRBJ1-6; 7 positions match TRBD1. The junction had 1 base not matched to a gene; V was cut back by 0 bases and J by 8 bases. Germline V CDR1 and CDR2: MNHNS, SASEGT. This CDR3 is built from 14 residues. CDR3 region: CASSEATGDSPLHF. The DNA of the CDR3 is TGTGCCAGCAGTGAAGCAACAGGGGATTCACCCCTCCACTTT.

This clone was counted a few times. The rearrangement uses TRBV19 and TRBJ1-4; D gene ambiguous. There are 15 residues in the CDR3. V shed 3 bases and J shed 4 bases, with 12 bases lying between them. Germline V gives CDR1 LNHDA, CDR2 SQIVND (reference sequence). The CDR3 here is CASSIMTSDNEKLFF. Written as DNA, the CDR3 is TGTGCCAGTAGTATTATGACATCTGATAATGAAAAACTGTTTTTT.

As regards this clone: The identical CDR3 is also encoded by other nucleotide sequences in the sample. This chain uses TRBV5-1 with TRBJ1-1; maybe TRBD1 (6 bases). V was cut by 1 base and J by 0 bases, with 7 bases left in between. CDR3 length: 14 residues. Germline CDR1 is SGHRS and CDR2 is YFSETQ. Written as DNA, the CDR3 is TGCGCCAGCAGCTTGTCAGGGGTGAACACTGAAGCTTTCTTT. This sequence encodes CASSLSGVNTEAFF.

The rearrangement links TRBV11-3 to TRBJ2-5, with a tentative D call TRBD1 (6 bases). This CDR3 has 17 amino acids. V lost 5 bases, J lost 2 bases, and 21 bases lay in between. Germline V gene sequence: CDR1 SGHNT, CDR2 YENEEA. The chain's CDR3 is CASSEDIMTGTQETQYF. DNA of the CDR3: TGTGCCAGCAGCGAAGACATAATGACAGGCACGCAAGAGACCCAGTACTTC.

This chain joins TRBV9 and TRBJ1-2; 12 bases map to TRBD1. Per the germline V gene, CDR1 is SGDLS and CDR2 is YYNGEE. This CDR3 has 16 residues. After removal of 2 bases from V and 4 bases from J, the junction contained 6 bases not matched to a gene. The CDR3 DNA follows: TGTGCCAGCAGCGTTGGGACAGGGGGCAACCTCTATGGCTACACCTTC. Its translation is CASSVGTGGNLYGYTF. The whole variable domain, filled in from reference TRBV9 and TRBJ1-2, reads DSGVTQTPKHLITATGQRVTLRCSPRSGDLSVYWYQQSLDQGLQFLIQYYNGEERAKGNILERFSAQQFPDLHSELNLSSLELGDSALYFCASSVGTGGNLYGYTFGSGTRLTVV.

This clone was seen only a few times. The J gene is TRBJ2-3, the V gene TRBV7-8; 13 nucleotides line up with TRBD2. This CDR3 contains 15 residues. Trimming cost V 3 bases and J 7 bases; bases outside gene matches: 4. Germline lookup yields CDR1 SGHVS and CDR2 FQNEAQ. The CDR3 region is CASSLGLAGINTQYF. CDR3 nucleotide sequence: TGTGCCAGCAGCTTGGGACTAGCGGGGATCAATACGCAGTATTTT.

This sequence joins TRBV6-5 and TRBJ2-7; 7 bases fit TRBD2. CDR1 and CDR2 from the germline V gene are MNHEY and SVGAGI. V gave up 5 bases and J gave up 2 bases; unmatched junction bases: 6. The CDR3 loop spans 14 amino acids. CDR3 sequence: CASSRLAAAYEQYF. DNA for the CDR3: TGTGCCAGCAGTCGCCTAGCGGCTGCCTACGAGCAGTACTTC.

The gene calls are TRBV30 and TRBJ2-1; D perhaps matches TRBD2 (5 bases). This CDR3 comprises 15 residues. The germline V gene encodes CDR1 GTSNPN and CDR2 SVGIG (reference sequence). The germline V and J ends were trimmed by 0 bases and 0 bases, with 9 bases remaining between them. The chain's CDR3 is CAWSVLGSSYNEQFF. DNA for the CDR3: TGTGCCTGGAGTGTACTAGGGAGCTCCTACAATGAGCAGTTCTTC.